This record looks at one TCR beta chain sequence and its context. Its antigen target is currently unknown. From a lookup of the germline V gene (reference sequence), CDR1 and CDR2 are LNHDA and SQIVND. The CDR3 contains 15 residues, cysteine and phenylalanine counted. DNA is not recorded here. Each CD8+ T cell subset was flow-sorted in triplicate, with fewer than 350,000 cells per subset placed directly into RLT lysis buffer. To keep memory contaminants out, a stringent definition of naive CD8+ T cells was applied: CD45RO-CCR7+CD27+CD95-. Peripheral blood mononuclear cells were isolated from buffy coats using standard density gradient centrifugation. A FACSAria III was used to flow-sort naive CD8+ T cells into CXCR3-negative and CXCR3-positive populations. An RNeasy Mini Kit was used to extract total RNA from the sorted cells. Instrument used: NextSeq 550. The Human TCR Profiling Kit (MiLaboratory) was used to make UMI-labeled 5' RACE TRB cDNA libraries. cDNA synthesis used the entire amount of extracted RNA, and PCR amplification then used the entire amount of cDNA produced. The libraries were made side by side, with each library going through the same number of PCR cycles. In the authors' own workflow: About 54,000 +/- 9,700 unique UMI-labeled TRB cDNA molecules per library were extracted with MIGEC and MiXCR, with at least two reads per UMI required. On average, each library contained 40,000 +/- 10,000 functional in-frame TRB CDR3 nucleotide clonotypes without stop codons. Diversity metrics, including normalized Shannon-Wiener and Chao1, were computed in VDJtools after downsampling to 5000 UMI-labeled TRB molecules per sample. VDJtools computed clonotype-size-weighted physicochemical properties of the central five CDR3 residues: interaction energy, strength, volume and Kidera factor 4. TCRdb reprocessed the reads, so every CDR3 protein sequence counts as one entry and DNA is not shown. These V and J calls are TCRdb output, not the study's own analysis. The table for this sample records around 140,000 distinct CDR3 sequences. The top ten clones comprise 0.4% to 0.5% of the sample.

The data were obtained in a study of CXCR3-negative and CXCR3-positive naive CD8 T cells (dated by TCRdb to about 2019). About the investigation overall: Approximately 140 million TRB reads were obtained in total, roughly 1.5 +/- 0.3 million reads per library. Diversity and physicochemical repertoire analyses covered 11 donors pooled from two independent experiments. TRBV-TRBJ cluster analysis included naive subsets from several donors and memory cells from 3 donors. Findings and caveats that apply to the study as a whole: Within the same donor, TRBV-TRBJ usage looked similar between naive CXCR3-negative and CXCR3-positive cells, but memory cells had distinct patterns. Compared with CXCR3-negative naive cells, CXCR3-positive naive cells had TRB CDR3s with higher hydrophobicity (lower Kidera factor 4), lower energy, and higher strength and volume indices. Because surface CD5, which is linked to self-reactivity in mice, was comparable between the naive subsets, TCR interaction strength was also inferred from TRB CDR3 physicochemical properties. Freshly isolated PBMCs were used for most assays because CXCR3 expression went down partially after cryopreservation. Comparably high repertoire diversity was found in both naive subsets, whereas much lower repertoire diversity was found in memory CD8+ T cells.

The sequence is built from TRBV19 and TRBJ1-2. The sample taken for sequencing was naive CXCR3+ CD8+ T cells from blood. The cell subset or site label, read with the paper, signifies: CD45RO-CCR7+CD27+CD95- naive CD8+ T cells expressing CXCR3 (TNR3+). This TCR derives from a human donor in good health. Some clones in this sample may be carry-over from other donors' samples. The CDR3 reads CASSIYIEANYGYTF.